This TCR beta chain was captured in a study of shared clonotypes between healthy human individuals. Remarks on this clone: The antigen is not known.

Germline V gives CDR1 LNHDA, CDR2 SQIVND (reference sequence). This CDR3 spans 15 amino acids. Trimming cost V 3 bases and J 8 bases; bases outside gene matches: 5. Clones were sequenced by immunoSEQ multiplex PCR, and TCRdb holds only the in-frame ones, with some missing. The table has 1.4 million to 1.5 million clones, roughly 96% seen once. Study-level points and caveats: Rarefaction demonstrated incomplete sorted-subset sequencing despite large depth. A limitation of the genetic and exposure-history diversity represented arose from few donors.

Into CD45RA+ naive and CD45RA-negative memory subsets, the CD4+ cells were split. This sequence joins TRBV19 and TRBJ2-1, with 12 bases identical to TRBD2. This sequence originates from a man aged 30 to 39 in good health. Sequencing input: naive CD4+ T cells sorted from blood. As for subset: CD45RA+ positively selected. This CDR3 is CASSIVTSGSYEQFF. In DNA, the CDR3 is TGTGCCAGTAGTATTGTGACTAGCGGGAGTTATGAGCAGTTCTTC.